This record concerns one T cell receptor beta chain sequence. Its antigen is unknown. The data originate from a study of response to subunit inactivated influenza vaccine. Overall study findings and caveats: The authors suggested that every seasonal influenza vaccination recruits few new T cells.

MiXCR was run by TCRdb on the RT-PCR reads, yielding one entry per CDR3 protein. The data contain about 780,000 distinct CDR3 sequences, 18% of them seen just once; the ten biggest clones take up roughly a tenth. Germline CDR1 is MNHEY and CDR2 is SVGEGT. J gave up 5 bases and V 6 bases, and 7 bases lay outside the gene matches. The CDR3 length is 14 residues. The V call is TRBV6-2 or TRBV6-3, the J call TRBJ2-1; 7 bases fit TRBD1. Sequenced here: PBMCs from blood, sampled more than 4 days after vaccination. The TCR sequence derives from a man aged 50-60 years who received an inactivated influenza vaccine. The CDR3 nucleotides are TGTGCCAGCAGGCAGACAGGGTGGGACAATGAGCAGTTCTTC. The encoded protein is CASRQTGWDNEQFF.